This TCR beta chain was captured by sequencing in a study of blood T cell repertoires in COVID-19 (dated by TCRdb to between 2020 and 2021). About the full investigation: Samples covering the acute and convalescent phases of COVID-19 were provided by collaborators in the United States, Italy and Spain. A freely available public database, intended as a resource for researchers studying the immune response to SARS-CoV-2, is where the repertoires were released. The material from the prospective study consisted of cDNA or gDNA derived from T cells, B-cell-depleted T cells, or PBMCs. Deeply sampled blood TCRbeta repertoires from subjects exposed to, actively infected with, or recovered from COVID-19 were included in the dataset. The samples were drawn from two sources: the first 160 participants of the ongoing ImmuneRACE study, and over 1,000 subjects contributed by 6 global collaborators. Nearly every sample came with metadata listing a de-identified subject ID, COVID-19 status, age in years and sex. Where HLA class I and class II types were available, the types were taken from metadata supplied by the sample provider, not from assay-based typing. What the authors observed across the whole study: Clinical and demographic metadata were provided uncurated, with the amount varying by source and participant.

As concerns this clone: Its binding antigen is unknown. Base-call qualities are not available, and no considerably larger clone is one nucleotide away.

Participants in the prospective study were aged about 18 to 90 years, lived in over 20 United States geographic areas, and enrolled through a virtual design. In the prospective study, cohorts were assigned on the basis of participant-reported clinical history obtained from a screening survey and a study questionnaire. Recovered participants in ImmuneRACE Cohort 3 were defined as having two consecutive negative NP/OP PCR tests, clearance from a healthcare professional, or resolution of symptoms. In the prospective study, mobile phlebotomists collected whole blood, serum and a nasopharyngeal or oropharyngeal swab from each participant. Additional blood draws and questionnaires over a roughly two-month period could optionally be provided by prospective study participants. Before DNA extraction, blood samples from the prospective study were shipped at room temperature or frozen. The immunoSEQ Assay, a bias-controlled multiplex PCR, was used to amplify TCRbeta CDR3 regions from genomic DNA. Concerning the study's data processing: The number of nucleated cells in each sample was estimated by amplification of reference gene primers within the assay. To quantify the absolute abundance of each unique TCRbeta CDR3 rearrangement, sequence reads were collapsed and filtered. For each sample, productive Simpson clonality was calculated as the square root of Simpson's diversity index over productive rearrangements. The immuneACCESS repertoire file appears here via TCRdb, limited to in-frame rearrangements. These files lack a portion of the clones; in checked studies, under half of the deficit traces to unresolved V genes, and the cause of the others is not known. V, J and clone size reflect that table, while D and trimming were determined from the DNA. The sample table shows about 280,000 clones, and nearly 90% are seen once. Clones ranked in the top ten supply about 2% of the sample.

V is trimmed back by 0 bases and J by 8 bases, and the junction contains 12 bases that no gene match accounts for. The germline V gene supplies CDR1 MRHNA and CDR2 SNTAGT. The CDR3 numbers 17 residues from cysteine through phenylalanine. Only CDR3 DNA is held: 51 bases, read in frame from base 1. The sequencing sample was made of PBMCs or T cells enriched from blood (not recorded which). This TCR was recovered from an older woman who had recovered from COVID-19. The V gene is TRBV6-4 and the J gene is TRBJ2-1; TRBD1 matches 8 bases in the middle. The DNA reads as follows: TGTGCCAGCAGTGACTCCAGGAGGACAGGGTCCCGTCATGAGCAGTTCTTC. Its translation reads: CASSDSRRTGSRHEQFF.